Listed below are T cell receptor beta chains from one sample, sequenced in a study of technical replicates of blood from several donors. Clones were read by immunoSEQ multiplex PCR, and TCRdb kept only the in-frame ones, dropping some. This table has tens of thousands of clones, 85% to 95% appearing once. Sequences were obtained from T cells isolated from PBMCs. Receptors were obtained from a human donor in good health. Both conserved end residues are part of each CDR3. The order of the fields is V gene, J gene, CDR3 protein.

V: TRBV6-5
J: TRBJ2-7
CDR3: CASSYSTGREQYF

V: TRBV7-9
J: TRBJ2-1
CDR3: CASSPARDYHNEQFF

V: TRBV27
J: TRBJ2-7
CDR3: CASSRALAASYEQYF

V: TRBV5-4
J: TRBJ2-6
CDR3: CASSFGRAGANVLTF

V: TRBV6-5
J: TRBJ2-1
CDR3: CASSLGRASNEQFF

V: TRBV30
J: TRBJ1-2
CDR3: CACPPTAYGYTF

V: TRBV28
J: TRBJ2-5
CDR3: CASSPGGLAGGQETQYF

V: TRBV28
J: TRBJ2-5
CDR3: CASSFGTRTFGETQYF

V: TRBV9
J: TRBJ1-1
CDR3: CASSVGAGTGMNTEAFF

V: TRBV11-3
J: TRBJ1-2
CDR3: CASSLEDRSYTF

V: TRBV11-3
J: TRBJ2-7
CDR3: CASSLASLGDEQYF

V: TRBV10-3
J: TRBJ2-1
CDR3: CASRTSYGGEQFF

V: TRBV19
J: TRBJ1-3
CDR3: CASSITGISGNTIYF

V: TRBV7-2
J: TRBJ2-2
CDR3: CASSLESLAGGNTGELFF

V: TRBV19
J: TRBJ1-1
CDR3: CASSHYRSMNTEAFF

V: TRBV11-2
J: TRBJ2-7
CDR3: CASSQAGLVSEQYF

V: TRBV7-9
J: TRBJ2-1
CDR3: CASSLDSFYNEQFF

V: TRBV19
J: TRBJ1-1
CDR3: CASSTGLNTEAFF

V: TRBV9
J: TRBJ2-3
CDR3: CASSRGAGVSSTDTQYF

V: TRBV13
J: TRBJ2-5
CDR3: CASSLFSDETQYF

V: TRBV6-5
J: TRBJ1-2
CDR3: CASTTDFGRGYTF

V: TRBV7-9
J: TRBJ2-1
CDR3: CASSLVSSGPGPGFF

V: TRBV2
J: TRBJ2-7
CDR3: CASRKSSAGGSYEQYF

V: TRBV6-1
J: TRBJ2-7
CDR3: CASLQGRAGPEQYF

V: TRBV6-6
J: TRBJ2-7
CDR3: CASSRGVYEQYF

V: TRBV6-6
J: TRBJ2-5
CDR3: CASRDVGGGETQYF

V: TRBV19
J: TRBJ1-2
CDR3: CASKFDRDYGYTF

V: TRBV28
J: TRBJ2-1
CDR3: CASSRGLIFNEQFF

V: TRBV27
J: TRBJ2-7
CDR3: CASSFWGQGTYEQYF

V: TRBV28
J: TRBJ1-2
CDR3: CASRPDRGYGYTF

V: TRBV6-5
J: TRBJ2-1
CDR3: CASSSGRGNEQFF

V: TRBV6-5
J: TRBJ1-1
CDR3: CASSYSGRGNTEAFF

V: TRBV10-3
J: TRBJ2-5
CDR3: CAISGAGQGETQYF

V: TRBV28
J: TRBJ2-3
CDR3: CASSEGQSTDTQYF

V: TRBV5-4
J: TRBJ1-4
CDR3: CASSLAGGAGNEKLFF

V: TRBV28
J: TRBJ2-3
CDR3: CASSRGRPDTQYF

V: TRBV9
J: TRBJ2-7
CDR3: CASSVGLRTYEQYF

V: TRBV6-6
J: TRBJ1-5
CDR3: CASADSNQPQHF

V: TRBV21-1
J: TRBJ2-5
CDR3: CASSKNDRPQETQYF

V: TRBV5-1
J: TRBJ1-1
CDR3: CASSLIGLGQPNTEAFF

V: TRBV4-1
J: TRBJ2-3
CDR3: CASSQDTSADTQYF

V: TRBV5-1
J: TRBJ2-2
CDR3: CASSLGGSNTGELFF

V: TRBV19
J: TRBJ1-1
CDR3: CASSIVASGDTEAFF

V: TRBV7-2
J: TRBJ2-7
CDR3: CASSLAGLLAYEQYF